These 15 T cell receptor beta chains share one sample of origin, sequenced in a study of blood T cell repertoires in COVID-19. Method: immunoSEQ multiplex PCR; TCRdb's copy keeps in-frame clones and lacks some. The top ten hold over 3.5% of the sample, which has some 130,000 clones, more than 75% seen once. Sequences were obtained from peripheral blood. The receptors derive from a woman aged 55-69 years with acute or convalescent COVID-19.

There are a few counts of this clone. The genes are TRBV5-1 and TRBJ1-4; 11 bases are shared with TRBD1. V lost 4 bases, J lost 8 bases, and 7 bases stayed unmatched. This CDR3 region has 15 residues. The germline V gene has CDR1 SGHRS and CDR2 YFSETQ. Here the CDR3 reads CASSLQGTGGEKLFF. The CDR3, as DNA: TGCGCCAGCAGCCTTCAAGGGACAGGGGGAGAAAAACTGTTTTTT. Full variable domain (missing parts from reference TRBV5-1 and TRBJ1-4): KAGVTQTPRYLIKTRGQQVTLSCSPISGHRSVSWYQQTPGQGLQFLFEYFSETQRNKGNFPGRFSGRQFSNSRSEMNVSTLELGDSALYLCASSLQGTGGEKLFFGSGTQLSVL.

In regard to this clone: An end of the junction does not agree with germline; a read error may underlie this. The chain combines TRBV4-2 with TRBJ1-2, with 7 bases fitting TRBD1. CDR1 and CDR2 from the germline V gene are LGHNA and YNFKEQ. This CDR3 comprises 13 residues. The CDR3 DNA reads as TGTGCCAGCAGCCAAGGTCGGGACAGCCCACTCCACTTC. It specifies CASSQGRDSPLHF.

This chain links TRBV6-1 with TRBJ2-1, with a possible D match to TRBD2 (7 bases). Trimming stripped 4 bases from V and 4 bases from J, with 29 bases between. This CDR3 has 20 amino acids. The V gene's germline CDR1 is MNHNS and CDR2 SASEGT. CDR3 coding DNA: TGTGCCAGCAGTGGGCGAGGGGGAGGGACCACGTCGATCTTTTACAATGAGCAGTTCTTC. Its translation: CASSGRGGGTTSIFYNEQFF.

This chain links TRBV7-6 with TRBJ1-4; the D gene is possibly TRBD1 (6 bases). The V end was cut by 1 base, the J end by 7 bases, with 13 bases between. CDR3 length equals 15 residues. CDR1 is SGHVS and CDR2 is FNYEAQ in the germline V gene. The CDR3 loop is CASSLEYRVPEKLFF. CDR3 nucleotide sequence: TGTGCCAGCAGCTTAGAGTACAGGGTACCTGAAAAACTGTTTTTT.

This chain connects TRBV21-1 to TRBJ2-1; TRBD1 is taken as the D call from the table, unchecked against the DNA. TRBV21-1 is given as a pseudogene. The CDR3 covers 16 residues. CDR3 protein: CASSSFQGTPYNEQFF. The DNA of the CDR3 is TGTGCCAGCAGCAGTTTTCAGGGAACCCCCTACAATGAGCAGTTCTTC.

This clone was counted only a few times. The gene calls are TRBV13 and TRBJ1-2; weak D call: TRBD1 (5 bases). CDR3 length equals 15 residues. Germline CDR1 reads PRHDT; CDR2 reads FYEKMQ (reference sequence). Trimming pared 0 bases from V and 7 bases from J, leaving 15 bases between. The chain's CDR3 is CASSLGGQGGGGYTF. The CDR3 nucleotides read TGTGCCAGCAGCTTAGGTGGTCAGGGAGGCGGTGGCTACACCTTC.

The rearrangement links TRBV7-6 to TRBJ2-3; 11 nucleotides agree with TRBD1. Germline V lookup: CDR1 SGHVS, CDR2 FNYEAQ. The CDR3 spans 16 residues. V trimming: 5 bases; J trimming: 2 bases; junction bases outside the gene matches: 6. CDR3 in amino acids: CASSAWDRGITDTQYF. In nucleotides, the CDR3 is TGTGCCAGCAGCGCATGGGACAGGGGGATCACAGATACGCAGTATTTT.

The V call is TRBV6-6, the J call TRBJ1-1; 8 nucleotides line up with TRBD1. The CDR3 length is 15 residues. From germline, CDR1 is MNHNY and CDR2 SVGAGI (reference sequence). V lost 0 bases and J lost 2; bases outside the gene matches: 2. The chain's CDR3 is CASSYSGQGNTEAFF. For the CDR3, the DNA is TGTGCCAGCAGTTACTCCGGACAGGGAAACACTGAAGCTTTCTTT.

The chain joins TRBV7-9 to TRBJ1-6, with D uncertain. Germline V gene data show CDR1 as SEHNR and CDR2 as FQNEAQ (reference sequence). There are 12 residues in the CDR3. V dropped 1 base and J dropped 10 bases, with 5 bases sitting between them. The CDR3 here is CASSLERSPLHF. CDR3 nucleotide sequence: TGTGCCAGCAGCTTAGAGCGCTCACCCCTCCACTTT.

This sequence joins TRBV19 and TRBJ2-7; 10 bases align to TRBD1. This CDR3 contains 14 residues. With 3 bases clipped from V and 2 bases from J, the junction kept 1 base outside the gene matches. The germline gives CDR1 LNHDA, CDR2 SQIVND (reference sequence). Here the CDR3 reads CASSMTGGTYEQYV. DNA for the CDR3: TGTGCCAGTAGTATGACAGGGGGCACCTACGAGCAGTACGTC.

This clone has a handful of counts. This chain connects TRBV25-1 to TRBJ2-1, with TRBD2 matching 8 bases. The junction had 5 bases not matched to a gene; V was cut back by 5 bases and J by 2 bases. CDR1 and CDR2 (germline): MGHDK, SYGVNS. The length of the CDR3 is 15 residues. CDR3 in DNA: TGTGCCAGCAGTACCCTCGGGGGGGCCTACAATGAGCAGTTCTTC. As protein: CASSTLGGAYNEQFF.

V and J are TRBV6-6 and TRBJ1-2; 7 bases fit TRBD1. The germline V gene encodes CDR1 MNHNY and CDR2 SVGAGI (reference sequence). This CDR3 comprises 13 residues. The ends lost 5 bases at V and 4 bases at J; junction bases unmatched: 4. This chain's CDR3 is CASSRDSVYGYTF. As DNA, the CDR3 is TGTGCCAGCAGTCGGGACAGCGTCTATGGCTACACCTTC.

The gene calls are TRBV25-1 and TRBJ1-2, with no clear D. The CDR3 is made up of 13 amino acids. V was pared by 4 bases and J by 5 bases, with 11 bases between. CDR1 is MGHDK and CDR2 is SYGVNS in the germline V gene. The CDR3 DNA is TGTGCCAGCAGTGTACGTGGAGAGTATGGCTACACCTTC. This translates into CASSVRGEYGYTF.

This clone has only one observation. The V call is TRBV5-1, the J call TRBJ2-3; 12 bases are shared with TRBD2. This CDR3 spans 18 amino acids. The V gene end was trimmed by 0 bases and the J gene end by 0 bases; junction bases not matched to a gene: 5. Germline lookup yields CDR1 SGHRS and CDR2 YFSETQ. CDR3 in DNA: TGCGCCAGCAGCTTGGGTCTAGCGGGAGGGCTTAGCACAGATACGCAGTATTTT. Its protein is CASSLGLAGGLSTDTQYF. Supplemented by reference TRBV5-1 and TRBJ2-3, the full variable domain reads KAGVTQTPRYLIKTRGQQVTLSCSPISGHRSVSWYQQTPGQGLQFLFEYFSETQRNKGNFPGRFSGRQFSNSRSEMNVSTLELGDSALYLCASSLGLAGGLSTDTQYFGPGTRLTVL.

The chain is built from TRBV14 and TRBJ2-1; 12 nucleotides line up with TRBD2. The length of the CDR3 is 16 residues. CDR1 is SGHDN, CDR2 FVKESK, per germline. Trimming at V came to 2 bases and at J to 7 bases, leaving 6 bases not matched to a gene. CDR3 DNA: TGTGCCAGCAGCCAACGGTTCGGACTAGCGGGAAATGAGCAGTTCTTC. Translating it yields CASSQRFGLAGNEQFF.